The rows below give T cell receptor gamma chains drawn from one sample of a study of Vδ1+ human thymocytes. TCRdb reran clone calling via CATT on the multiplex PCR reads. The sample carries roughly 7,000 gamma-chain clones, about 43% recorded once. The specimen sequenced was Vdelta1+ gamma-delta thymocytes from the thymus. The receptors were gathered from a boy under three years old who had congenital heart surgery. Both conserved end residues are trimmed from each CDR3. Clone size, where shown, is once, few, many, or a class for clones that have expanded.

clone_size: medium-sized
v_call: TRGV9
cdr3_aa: ALWEVQEKL

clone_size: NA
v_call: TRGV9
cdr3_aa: ALWEVGYKKL

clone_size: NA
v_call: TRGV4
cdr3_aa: ATWEAHYYKKL

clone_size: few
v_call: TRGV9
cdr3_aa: ALWDAPYYKKL

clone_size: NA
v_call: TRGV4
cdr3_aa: ATWDGRSYKKL

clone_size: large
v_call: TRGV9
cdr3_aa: ALWEVHYKKL

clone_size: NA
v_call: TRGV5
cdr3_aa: ATWDSRSDWIKT

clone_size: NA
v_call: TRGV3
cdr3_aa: ATWDRSYYKKL

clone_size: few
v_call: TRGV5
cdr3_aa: ATWVSNYYKKL

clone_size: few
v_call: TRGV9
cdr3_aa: ALWEVNTTGWFKI

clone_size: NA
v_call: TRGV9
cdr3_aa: ALVYVVEL

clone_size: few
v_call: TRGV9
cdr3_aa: ALWEATNYYKKL

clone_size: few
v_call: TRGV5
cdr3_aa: ATWDRTNYYKKL

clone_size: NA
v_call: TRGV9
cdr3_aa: ALWEVHDYYKKL

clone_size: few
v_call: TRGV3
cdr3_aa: ATWDRLPTEKL

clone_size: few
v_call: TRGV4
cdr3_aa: ATWDRPLYKKL

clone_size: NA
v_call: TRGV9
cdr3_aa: ALWEAPNYYKKL

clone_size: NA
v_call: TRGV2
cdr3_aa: ATWDGTGIKT

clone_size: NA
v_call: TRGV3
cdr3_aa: ATWVLLEGYKKL

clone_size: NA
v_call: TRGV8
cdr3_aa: ATWENYYYKKL

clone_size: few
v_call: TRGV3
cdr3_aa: ATWDRLLGGRPKKL

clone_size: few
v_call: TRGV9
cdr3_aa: ALWEVRGKKL

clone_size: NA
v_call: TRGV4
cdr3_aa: ATWDVRFGYYKKL

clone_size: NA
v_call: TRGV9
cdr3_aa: ALWEPIQELGKKIKV

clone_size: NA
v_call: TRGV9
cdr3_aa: ALWEVSNEIYYKKL

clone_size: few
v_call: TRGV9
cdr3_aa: AVWEVLSKL

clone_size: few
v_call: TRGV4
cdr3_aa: ATWDGLISAEL

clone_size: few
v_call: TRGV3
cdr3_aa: ATWDSHYKKL

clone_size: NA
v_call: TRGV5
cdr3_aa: ATWDRPRRKL

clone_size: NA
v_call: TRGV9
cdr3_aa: ALLEGRYKKL

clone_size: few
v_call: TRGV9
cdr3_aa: ALWEPPQKL

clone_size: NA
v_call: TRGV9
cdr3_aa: AWWEVQEKL

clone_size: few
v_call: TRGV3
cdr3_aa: ATWDRPPYKKL

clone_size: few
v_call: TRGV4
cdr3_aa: ATWGIYYKKL

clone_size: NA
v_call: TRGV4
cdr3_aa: AIWEADKKL

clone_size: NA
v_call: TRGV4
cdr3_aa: ATWDGSEKL

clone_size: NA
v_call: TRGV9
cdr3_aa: ALWEVPKKL

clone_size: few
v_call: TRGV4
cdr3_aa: ATWDGRFKEL

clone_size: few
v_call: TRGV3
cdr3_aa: ATWGGGKL

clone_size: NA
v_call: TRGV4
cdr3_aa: ATWDVREKL

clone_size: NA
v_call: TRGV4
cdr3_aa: ATWDGPTAARYKEL

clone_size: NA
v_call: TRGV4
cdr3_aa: ATWDLPNYYKKL

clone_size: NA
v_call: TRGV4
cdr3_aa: ATWDHRICYKKL

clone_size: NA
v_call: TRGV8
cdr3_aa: ATWELRSYKKL

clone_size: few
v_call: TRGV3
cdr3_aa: ATWDTPKKL